This TCR beta chain was identified in a study of blood T cells in healthy people across ages. Study outcomes and limitations: Naive T cell percentage by flow cytometry tracked strongly with beta diversity.

The study drew donors from healthy Caucasian individuals in Russia aged roughly 6 to 90. Each sample had at least 7 million PBMCs isolated. Regarding this clonotype: The antigen is unknown.

The germline V gene has CDR1 LNHNV and CDR2 YYDKDF (reference sequence). The V end lost 2 bases, the J end lost 4 bases, and 8 bases lay between the germline ends. The CDR3 spans 14 residues. Through a sample-barcoded 5' primer and a J-beta primer mix, a second PCR was run for 7 to 11 cycles. TCRdb reprocessed the 5' RACE reads via MiXCR and lists one record per CDR3 protein. The sample includes some 1.5 million distinct CDR3 sequences, approximately 43% of them seen just once. The receptor comes from a young woman in good health. This chain joins TRBV15 and TRBJ1-4, with D maybe TRBD1 (6 bases). The specimen was blood. The CDR3 here is CATSRRGGNEKLFF. The CDR3 DNA reads TGTGCCACCAGCAGACGAGGGGGTAATGAAAAACTGTTTTTT.